The 5 T cell receptor beta chains presented below share a single source sample, sequenced in a study of blood T cell repertoires in COVID-19. The protocol was immunoSEQ multiplex PCR, while the TCRdb copy is restricted to in-frame clones and leaves out a portion. This sample has tens of thousands of clones, with approximately 78% found just once. The sequencing input was peripheral blood. These receptors all come from a woman of 80 years or more with acute or convalescent COVID-19.

The CDR3 region is CASSERPSGSPDTQYF. DNA for the CDR3: TGTGCCAGCAGTGAACGGCCTAGCGGGAGTCCAGATACGCAGTATTTT. V is TRBV6-1 and J is TRBJ2-3, with 10 bases lining up with TRBD2. With V trimmed by 2 bases and J by 4 bases, 6 bases remained unmatched. Germline values: CDR1 MNHNS, CDR2 SASEGT. There are 16 residues in the CDR3.

This clone was seen a few times. V usage is TRBV19 and J usage is TRBJ1-6, with 7 bases lining up with TRBD1. This CDR3 region has 14 residues. CDR1 LNHDA and CDR2 SQIVND come from the germline V gene (reference sequence). The junction had 15 bases not matched to a gene; V was cut back by 8 bases and J by 14 bases. Here the CDR3 DNA reads TGTGCCAGTTCACGACAGGGAGAGCCTTTATCCCTCCACTTT. Translation gives CASSRQGEPLSLHF.

This chain connects TRBV28 to TRBJ2-7; the match to TRBD2 covers 13 bases. The germline CDR1 and CDR2 sequences are MDHEN and SYDVKM. CDR3 length equals 18 residues. Trimming took 6 bases from V and 1 from J; bases not matched to a gene: 12. DNA for the CDR3: TGTGCCAGCAGAACTGAAAAGCTGGGACTAGCGGGATCCTACGAGCAGTACTTC. It is translated as CASRTEKLGLAGSYEQYF.

The CDR3 loop is CASSLVGQTHAFGYTF. The CDR3 nucleotides read TGTGCCAGCAGCTTAGTGGGACAGACGCACGCGTTTGGCTACACCTTC. V usage is TRBV7-2 and J usage is TRBJ1-2; TRBD1 matches at 7 bases. Per germline, CDR1 SGHTA and CDR2 FQGNSA. This CDR3 has 16 residues. Losses at the gene ends were 1 base for V and 7 bases for J; bases not matched to a gene: 12.

The chain joins TRBV7-2 to TRBJ1-1; D gene ambiguous. The CDR3 contains 11 residues. The V end lost 4 bases, the J end lost 7 bases, and 7 bases lay between the germline ends. Germline lookup yields CDR1 SGHTA and CDR2 FQGNSA. CDR3 region: CASSSFLEAFF. CDR3 nucleotide sequence: TGTGCCAGCAGCTCTTTTCTTGAAGCTTTCTTT. The variable domain in full, with the rest retrieved from reference TRBV7-2 and TRBJ1-1, is GAGVSQSPSNKVTEKGKDVELRCDPISGHTALYWYRQSLGQGLEFLIYFQGNSAPDKSGLPSDRFSAERTGGSVSTLTIQRTQQEDSAVYLCASSSFLEAFFGQGTRLTVV.